Described below is a single T cell receptor beta chain sequence and its context. The antigen is not known. CDR3 size: 15 residues. Germline loops: CDR1 LNHNV, CDR2 YYDKDF (reference sequence). After removal of 11 bases from V and 4 bases from J, the junction contained 13 bases not matched to a gene. The data were obtained in a study of graft-versus-host responses after intestinal transplantation. Study-wide context: Recipients had multivisceral, liver-intestinal, or isolated intestinal transplants. Recipients across the board were started on anti-thymocyte globulin induction, then kept on tacrolimus and steroids for about three years.

General study findings and limits: Association was observed between peak circulating GvH clone levels and early post-transplant HvG declines.

Profiling relied on immunoSEQ multiplex PCR, and the TCRdb table lists in-frame clones only, not all of them. The table lists approximately 58,000 clones, 85% to 90% of them singletons. This chain uses TRBV15 with TRBJ2-1, with TRBD1 matching over 8 bases. Sample: PBMCs, taken 26 days after transplant. This TCR derives from a human patient who received an intestinal transplant, so some T cells may come from the graft donor. The CDR3 loop reads CASDTGGSLYNEQFF. CDR3 DNA: TGTGCCTCAGACACAGGGGGTTCACTTTACAATGAGCAGTTCTTC.